The 29 T cell receptor beta chains below were found in one sample sequenced in a study of cytomegalovirus exposure and HLA in healthy donors. PCR was performed using 60 Vbeta and 13 Jbeta primers. The method was immunoSEQ multiplex PCR; TCRdb's version includes in-frame clones alone and lacks a portion of them. The sample includes about 140,000 clones, 79% of them seen just once. The specimen was PBMCs. The receptors stem from a female donor in good health and CMV-seronegative.

The rearrangement uses TRBV9 and TRBJ2-1; perhaps TRBD2 as D (5 bases). V dropped 3 bases and J dropped 4 bases, with 14 bases sitting between them. Per the germline V gene, CDR1 is SGDLS and CDR2 is YYNGEE. This CDR3 contains 15 residues. The CDR3 reads CASSGSREVYNEQFF. Written as DNA, the CDR3 is TGTGCCAGCAGCGGGTCTCGGGAAGTGTACAATGAGCAGTTCTTC.

The gene calls are TRBV6-5 and TRBJ1-5; D gene uncertain. The V gene lost 2 bases and the J gene lost 5 bases, with 7 bases spanning the gap. Germline V CDR1 and CDR2: MNHEY, SVGAGI. This CDR3 region has 13 residues. CDR3 sequence: CASSYGSDQPQHF. In DNA form, the CDR3 reads TGTGCCAGCAGTTACGGCTCAGATCAGCCCCAGCATTTT.

The chain employs TRBV7-2 and TRBJ1-6; possibly TRBD1 for D (6 bases). V lost 5 bases and J 7 bases, leaving 15 bases between the germline ends. The CDR3 extends over 15 amino acids. Looked up from germline, CDR1 is SGHTA and CDR2 is FQGNSA. The CDR3 spells CASSPQGKGNSPLHF. DNA for the CDR3: TGTGCCAGCAGCCCCCAGGGGAAGGGCAATTCACCCCTCCACTTT.

The chain links TRBV19 to TRBJ1-2; 8 bases line up with TRBD1. The V gene's germline CDR1 is LNHDA and CDR2 SQIVND (reference sequence). Germline trimming cut 8 bases from V and 3 bases from J; bases unmatched to any gene: 14. This CDR3 is built from 16 residues. For the CDR3, the DNA is TGTGCCAGTCTCAGACAGGGGACCCGCAGGGACTATGGCTACACCTTC. Protein: CASLRQGTRRDYGYTF. Full variable domain (outside the CDR3, taken from reference TRBV19 and TRBJ1-2): DGGITQSPKYLFRKEGQNVTLSCEQNLNHDAMYWYRQDPGQGLRLIYYSQIVNDFQKGDIAEGYSVSREKKESFPLTVTSAQKNPTAFYLCASLRQGTRRDYGYTFGSGTRLTVV.

This chain joins TRBV11-2 and TRBJ1-1; D not resolved. Germline lookup yields CDR1 SGHAT and CDR2 FQNNGV. The CDR3 sequence is 14 residues long. The V and J ends lost 2 bases and 1 base respectively, with 8 bases between them. CDR3 protein: CASSLRVPNTEAFF. CDR3 in DNA: TGTGCCAGCAGCTTACGAGTGCCGAACACTGAAGCTTTCTTT.

This chain connects TRBV5-4 to TRBJ2-3; 9 nucleotides align to TRBD2. Unmatched junction bases numbered 8, after V lost 7 bases and J lost 2 bases. Germline loops: CDR1 SGHNT, CDR2 YYREEE (reference sequence). This CDR3 spans 15 amino acids. The CDR3 region has the DNA TGTGCCAGCCAGGCCGGACTAGCGTTCACAGATACGCAGTATTTT. Amino acid sequence: CASQAGLAFTDTQYF.

This clone is a singleton in its sample. V gene TRBV9 combines with J gene TRBJ1-1, with D unresolved. The germline CDR1 and CDR2 sequences are SGDLS and YYNGEE. The CDR3 loop spans 15 amino acids. V dropped 4 bases and J dropped 4 bases, with 17 bases sitting between them. CDR3 nucleotides: TGTGCCAGCAGCTCCCCCGGGATGTGGACCACTGAAGCTTTCTTT. This gives the protein CASSSPGMWTTEAFF.

This chain links TRBV29-1 with TRBJ2-4; 14 bases map to TRBD2. The germline CDR1 and CDR2 sequences are SQVTM and ANQGSEA. The CDR3 has 16 residues. Trimming cost V 3 bases and J 5 bases; bases outside gene matches: 6. The DNA for the CDR3 is TGCAGCGTTGAGACTAGCGGGAGGGCTGGGGAAAACATTCAGTACTTC. Its protein is CSVETSGRAGENIQYF. The entire variable domain, with the rest obtained from reference TRBV29-1 and TRBJ2-4, is as follows: SAVISQKPSRDICQRGTSLTIQCQVDSQVTMMFWYRQQPGQSLTLIATANQGSEATYESGFVIDKFPISRPNLTFSTLTVSNMSPEDSSIYLCSVETSGRAGENIQYFGAGTRLSVL.

This clone was seen a handful of times. The chain couples TRBV5-1 to TRBJ2-2; 7 bases are a match to TRBD1. The V segment lost 4 bases and the J segment 4 bases; nucleotides outside the gene matches: 4. Germline loops: CDR1 SGHRS, CDR2 YFSETQ. This CDR3 has 14 residues. The CDR3 DNA is TGCGCCAGCAGCAAGGGACAGCTCACCGGGGAGCTGTTTTTT. Its protein product is CASSKGQLTGELFF.

The chain has TRBV2 and TRBJ1-2; possible D gene TRBD1, 5 bases. The CDR3 has 14 residues. The germline V gene encodes CDR1 SNHLY and CDR2 FYNNEI. Trimming removed 1 base from V and 0 bases from J, with 6 bases in between. In DNA, the CDR3 is TGTGCCAGCAGTGAAGGGGGGGCTAACTATGGCTACACCTTC. As protein: CASSEGGANYGYTF.

The chain has TRBV4-1 and TRBJ2-7; no clear D. The CDR3 is 13 residues long. V lost 4 bases, J lost 2 bases, and 9 bases lay in between. Looked up from germline, CDR1 is MGHRA and CDR2 is YSYEKL. The CDR3 spells CASSPPSAYEQYF. The DNA of the CDR3 is TGCGCCAGCAGCCCCCCAAGCGCCTACGAGCAGTACTTC.

The rearrangement joins TRBV5-1 to TRBJ2-7; D possibly corresponds to TRBD1 (6 bases). Trimming left V 4 bases short and J 4 bases short, with 15 bases between. This CDR3 contains 14 residues. From germline, CDR1 is SGHRS and CDR2 YFSETQ. CDR3 DNA sequence: TGCGCCAGCAGCGTGTCCGGGACACTTTACGAGCAGTACTTC. As protein: CASSVSGTLYEQYF. Combining the CDR3 with reference TRBV5-1 and TRBJ2-7 gives the whole variable domain KAGVTQTPRYLIKTRGQQVTLSCSPISGHRSVSWYQQTPGQGLQFLFEYFSETQRNKGNFPGRFSGRQFSNSRSEMNVSTLELGDSALYLCASSVSGTLYEQYFGPGTRLTVT.

This sequence joins TRBV19 and TRBJ2-2, with D unresolved. Between the trimmed V and J ends, which lost 3 bases and 3 bases, there was a span of 11 bases. The CDR3 spans 15 residues. In germline, CDR1 is LNHDA, CDR2 SQIVND (reference sequence). CDR3 DNA sequence: TGTGCCAGTAGTATTAGTGCCCTTCACACCGGGGAGCTGTTTTTT. Its translation is CASSISALHTGELFF.

V is TRBV6-5 and J is TRBJ1-1, with D maybe TRBD1 (6 bases). The CDR3 spans 13 residues. Trimming cost V 8 bases and J 0 bases, with 10 bases left between them. CDR1 and CDR2 from the germline V gene are MNHEY and SVGAGI. In nucleotides, the CDR3 is TGTGCCAGCCACAGGGCTTTGAACACTGAAGCTTTCTTT. Translation: CASHRALNTEAFF.

This chain connects TRBV6-1 to TRBJ1-3; no definite D call. The CDR3 spans 15 residues. V lost 6 bases and J 0 bases, leaving 12 bases between the germline ends. Germline V gene lookup returns CDR1 MNHNS and CDR2 SASEGT. The CDR3 DNA reads as TGTGCCAGCAGCCCCGGCGGGAGCTCTGGAAACACCATATATTTT. Its protein is CASSPGGSSGNTIYF.

The J gene is TRBJ1-5, the V gene TRBV6-6; the D is unclear. Germline lookup yields CDR1 MNHNY and CDR2 SVGAGI (reference sequence). The V gene lost 7 bases and the J gene lost 0 bases, with 13 bases spanning the gap. The CDR3 loop spans 15 amino acids. CDR3 amino acids: CASTHGVFSNQPQHF. CDR3 nucleotide sequence: TGTGCCAGCACTCACGGGGTGTTTAGCAATCAGCCCCAGCATTTT.

For the CDR3, the DNA is TGTGCCAGCAGCTTGGGGCCAGAGACCCAGTACTTC. It codes for CASSLGPETQYF. The V gene is TRBV7-9, the J gene TRBJ2-5, with D maybe TRBD1 (5 bases). V lost 3 bases, J lost 4 bases, and 6 bases lay in between. This CDR3 is built from 12 residues. Per the germline V gene, CDR1 is SEHNR and CDR2 is FQNEAQ (reference sequence).

Points on this clone: This specimen includes other DNA sequences encoding the same CDR3. This chain connects TRBV13 to TRBJ2-7, with 7 bases fitting TRBD2. The germline CDR1 and CDR2 sequences are PRHDT and FYEKMQ (reference sequence). The CDR3 is 15 amino acids. V lost 0 bases to trimming and J lost 3 bases; unmatched junction nucleotides: 5. CDR3 DNA: TGTGCCAGCAGCTTAGGGTTAGCGGGTGGCTACGAGCAGTACTTC. This translates into CASSLGLAGGYEQYF.

V usage is TRBV4-1 and J usage is TRBJ2-2; 12 bases agree with TRBD2. The CDR3 spans 19 residues. Germline lookup yields CDR1 MGHRA and CDR2 YSYEKL. V was pared by 3 bases and J by 1 base, with 9 bases of the junction left unmatched. The CDR3, as DNA: TGCGCCAGCAGCCACCCCTCAACTAGCGGGGGGAAGAACACCGGGGAGCTGTTTTTT. Its protein product is CASSHPSTSGGKNTGELFF.

The chain combines TRBV7-9 with TRBJ1-4, with D perhaps TRBD1 (5 bases). The CDR3 runs 14 residues. Trimming took 6 bases from V and 6 from J, leaving 14 bases between them. In germline, CDR1 is SEHNR, CDR2 FQNEAQ (reference sequence). The CDR3 sequence is CASSNTRGDEKLFF. The CDR3 bases are TGTGCCAGCAGTAACACCCGGGGGGATGAAAAACTGTTTTTT.

The chain employs TRBV5-1 and TRBJ1-6; a weak D match, TRBD1 (6 bases). CDR3 length: 13 amino acids. V lost 5 bases to trimming and J lost 9 bases, with 12 bases between them. Germline V gene lookup returns CDR1 SGHRS and CDR2 YFSETQ. The CDR3 DNA follows: TGCGCCAGCAGAGGGGGGGGGAGTTCACCCCTCCACTTT. Translation: CASRGGGSSPLHF.

The chain has TRBV1 and TRBJ2-5; the table names TRBD1, a call not compared with the DNA. TRBV1 is a documented pseudogene. There are 15 residues in the CDR3. This chain's CDR3 is CTSSRTRTVQETQYF. DNA of the CDR3: TGCACCAGCAGCCGAACCCGGACAGTTCAAGAGACCCAGTACTTC.

V usage is TRBV5-4 and J usage is TRBJ2-1; possible D gene TRBD1, 6 bases. The CDR3 totals 15 residues. Trimming stripped 4 bases from V and 5 bases from J, with 16 bases between. Germline lookup yields CDR1 SGHNT and CDR2 YYREEE (reference sequence). Here the CDR3 DNA reads TGTGCCAGCAGCCCGCGGACAGAAGTTCACAATGAGCAGTTCTTC. This translates into CASSPRTEVHNEQFF.

The genes are TRBV4-1 and TRBJ2-3, with a possible D match to TRBD2 (5 bases). Germline V gene sequence: CDR1 MGHRA, CDR2 YSYEKL. Trimming cost V 1 base and J 0 bases, with 8 bases left between them. The CDR3 is 15 residues long. The CDR3 region is CASSQVEVSTDTQYF. CDR3 DNA: TGCGCCAGCAGCCAAGTGGAGGTTAGCACAGATACGCAGTATTTT.

The chain has TRBV30 and TRBJ2-2; TRBD2 might be the D (5 bases). The ends were cut back, 2 bases at V and 6 bases at J, with 10 bases in the middle. Germline-derived CDR1 and CDR2 are GTSNPN and SVGIG (reference sequence). The CDR3 spans 13 residues. CDR3 bases: TGTGCCTGGAGTCGGGGAGCTCCCGGGGAGCTGTTTTTT. This codes for CAWSRGAPGELFF.

The chain couples TRBV18 to TRBJ1-2; D is unclear. Germline V gene data show CDR1 as KGHSH and CDR2 as LQKENI. Trimming removed 0 bases at V and 8 bases at J, with 10 bases between. This CDR3 comprises 13 residues. The CDR3 region is CASSPPGRGGYTF. The CDR3 nucleotides read TGTGCCAGCTCACCACCAGGGAGAGGCGGCTACACCTTC.

This chain links TRBV27 with TRBJ1-2; a possible D gene is TRBD1 (5 bases). Trimming shortened V by 4 bases and J by 5 bases, and 14 bases separated the two germline ends. The germline CDR1 and CDR2 sequences are MNHEY and SMNVEV (reference sequence). The CDR3 has 14 residues. CDR3 nucleotide sequence: TGTGCCAGCAGTTGGGGGGTGGGGCCTTATGGCTACACCTTC. It encodes CASSWGVGPYGYTF.

The V gene is TRBV6-5, the J gene TRBJ2-5, with D maybe TRBD1 (6 bases). Germline V gene sequence: CDR1 MNHEY, CDR2 SVGAGI. The germline V and J ends were trimmed by 10 bases and 10 bases, with 16 bases remaining between them. The CDR3 is 11 residues long. CDR3 bases: TGTGCCACCAAGGGGACATCGGTCCAGTACTTC. Protein sequence: CATKGTSVQYF.

This clone showed up just a few times. In DNA, the CDR3 is TGTGCCAGCAGCTCCTATACCGGGACAGGGTATCAGCCCCAGCATTTT. This translates into CASSSYTGTGYQPQHF. V and J are TRBV5-6 and TRBJ1-5; 9 bases are shared with TRBD1. In germline, CDR1 is SGHDT, CDR2 YYEEEE. V shed 3 bases, J shed 5 bases, and the junction held 9 bases outside the gene matches. This CDR3 has 16 residues. Looking up the rest from reference TRBV5-6 and TRBJ1-5 gives the full variable domain: DAGVTQSPTHLIKTRGQQVTLRCSPKSGHDTVSWYQQALGQGPQFIFQYYEEEERQRGNFPDRFSGHQFPNYSSELNVNALLLGDSALYLCASSSYTGTGYQPQHFGDGTRLSIL.